This is a list of T cell receptor beta chains from one sample in a study of blood T cell repertoires in COVID-19. Clones were read by immunoSEQ multiplex PCR, and TCRdb kept only the in-frame ones, dropping some. Of 190,000 or so clones detected, about 91% appear once; the ten largest clones hold 4% to 5%. The specimen sequenced was peripheral blood. The origin of the receptors is a woman in her 30s with acute or convalescent COVID-19. CDR3s include the opening cysteine and the closing phenylalanine or tryptophan. A D gene is named only where the DNA matches it firmly. Expanded clones are given a class, and other clones once, few, many or no size at all.

V: TRBV16
size: .
D: TRBD1
J: TRBJ1-3
CDR3: CASSPTGGYSGNTIYF
DNA: TGTGCCAGCAGCCCCACAGGGGGCTACTCTGGAAACACCATATATTTT

V: TRBV4-1
size: .
D: TRBD2
J: TRBJ2-2
CDR3: CASSQASAGISSGELFF
DNA: TGCGCCAGCAGCCAAGCTTCAGCGGGGATAAGCTCCGGGGAGCTGTTTTTT

V: TRBV29-1
size: .
D: .
J: TRBJ1-2
CDR3: CSVLTDFFGYTF
DNA: TGCAGCGTGCTGACAGATTTTTTTGGCTACACCTTC

V: TRBV28
size: .
D: .
J: TRBJ2-4
CDR3: CASSLSLVAKNIQYF
DNA: TGTGCCAGCAGTTTAAGTTTAGTGGCCAAAAACATTCAGTACTTC

V: TRBV4-1
size: once
D: .
J: TRBJ1-3
CDR3: CASTKRGTPGNTIYF
DNA: TGCGCCAGCACCAAAAGGGGCACCCCTGGAAACACCATATATTTT

V: TRBV25-1
size: .
D: .
J: TRBJ1-2
CDR3: CASSETGNYGYTF
DNA: TGTGCCAGCAGTGAGACGGGGAACTATGGCTACACCTTC

V: TRBV6-1
size: once
D: TRBD1
J: TRBJ1-5
CDR3: CASSDNRGMPQHF
DNA: TGTGCCAGCAGTGACAACAGGGGCATGCCCCAGCATTTT

V: TRBV27
size: .
D: TRBD2
J: TRBJ2-5
CDR3: CASSPYYEREREETQYF
DNA: TGTGCCAGCAGTCCATACTACGAGCGGGAGCGTGAAGAGACCCAGTACTTC

V: TRBV9
size: .
D: .
J: TRBJ2-1
CDR3: CASSVAEGTYNEQFF
DNA: TGTGCCAGCAGCGTAGCCGAGGGCACCTACAATGAGCAGTTCTTC

V: TRBV6-5
size: .
D: .
J: TRBJ2-4
CDR3: CASSSGTKNIQYF
DNA: TGTGCCAGCAGTTCAGGGACCAAAAACATTCAGTACTTC

V: TRBV5-1
size: .
D: .
J: TRBJ2-7
CDR3: CASSLAGAAYEQYF
DNA: TGCGCCAGCAGCTTGGCGGGAGCGGCCTACGAGCAGTACTTC

V: TRBV11-3
size: .
D: .
J: TRBJ1-1
CDR3: CASSPRQSGPEAFF
DNA: TGTGCCAGCAGCCCTAGACAGTCAGGGCCAGAAGCTTTCTTT

V: TRBV3-1/TRBV3-2
size: .
D: TRBD2
J: TRBJ2-1
CDR3: CASSQGGRVYEQFF
DNA: TGTGCCAGCAGCCAAGGCGGGAGAGTCTATGAGCAGTTCTTC

V: TRBV5-4
size: .
D: .
J: TRBJ1-1
CDR3: CASSLDIYTEAFF
DNA: TGTGCCAGTTCCCTGGACATCTACACTGAAGCTTTCTTT

V: TRBV28
size: .
D: .
J: TRBJ1-6
CDR3: CASSFFVRDSPLHF
DNA: TGTGCCAGCAGTTTTTTTGTTCGGGATTCACCCCTCCACTTT

V: TRBV15
size: .
D: TRBD2
J: TRBJ2-1
CDR3: CATASGDYNEQFF
DNA: TGTGCCACCGCTAGCGGGGACTACAATGAGCAGTTCTTC

V: TRBV12-5
size: .
D: .
J: TRBJ1-1
CDR3: CASGLVQNTEAFF
DNA: TGTGCTAGTGGTTTGGTACAGAACACTGAAGCTTTCTTT

V: TRBV20-1
size: once
D: .
J: TRBJ1-4
CDR3: CSVQGEKLFF
DNA: TGCAGTGTCCAGGGTGAAAAACTGTTTTTT

V: TRBV9
size: few
D: TRBD1
J: TRBJ1-6
CDR3: CASSVVPGQDSPLHF
DNA: TGTGCCAGCAGCGTCGTCCCGGGACAGGATTCACCCCTCCACTTT

V: TRBV7-2
size: .
D: .
J: TRBJ2-1
CDR3: CASSWLAASSYNEQFF
DNA: TGTGCCAGCAGCTGGTTAGCGGCGAGCTCCTACAATGAGCAGTTCTTC

V: TRBV30
size: .
D: .
J: TRBJ1-2
CDR3: CAWSVRDLGYTF
DNA: TGTGCCTGGAGTGTAAGGGACTTAGGCTACACCTTC

V: TRBV6-1
size: .
D: TRBD2
J: TRBJ2-7
CDR3: CASSSGTNSYEQYF
DNA: TGTGCCAGCAGTTCCGGGACTAACTCCTACGAGCAGTACTTC

V: TRBV3-1/TRBV3-2
size: .
D: TRBD2
J: TRBJ2-3
CDR3: CASSQVPTSSQYF
DNA: TGTGCCAGCAGCCAAGTCCCGACTAGCTCGCAGTATTTT

V: TRBV6-5
size: .
D: TRBD1
J: TRBJ1-3
CDR3: CASRDRGPDTIYF
DNA: TGTGCCAGCAGAGACAGGGGGCCGGACACCATATATTTT

V: TRBV11-3
size: .
D: TRBD2
J: TRBJ2-1
CDR3: CASSLMEWAGGLSNEQFF
DNA: TGTGCCAGCAGCTTAATGGAATGGGCGGGAGGACTGAGCAATGAGCAGTTCTTC

V: TRBV28
size: few
D: TRBD2
J: TRBJ2-2
CDR3: CATRLGGYTGELFF
DNA: TGTGCCACCCGCCTCGGGGGGTACACCGGGGAGCTGTTTTTT

V: TRBV5-1
size: .
D: .
J: TRBJ2-5
CDR3: CASGKTGIETQYF
DNA: TGCGCCAGCGGGAAAACAGGGATAGAGACCCAGTACTTC